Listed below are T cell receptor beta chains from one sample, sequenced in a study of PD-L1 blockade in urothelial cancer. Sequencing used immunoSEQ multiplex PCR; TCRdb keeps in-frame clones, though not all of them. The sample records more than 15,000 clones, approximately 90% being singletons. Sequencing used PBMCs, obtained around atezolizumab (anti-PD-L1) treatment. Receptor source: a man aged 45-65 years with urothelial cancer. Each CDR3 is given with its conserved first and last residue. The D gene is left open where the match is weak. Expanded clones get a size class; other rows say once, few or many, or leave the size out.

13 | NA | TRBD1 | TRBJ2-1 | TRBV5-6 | CASSYGTGNEQFF | TGTGCCAGCAGCTATGGGACAGGCAATGAGCAGTTCTTC
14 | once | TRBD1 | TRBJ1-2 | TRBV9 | CASSVGSQGAGYTF | TGTGCCAGCAGCGTAGGGTCGCAGGGGGCCGGCTACACCTTC
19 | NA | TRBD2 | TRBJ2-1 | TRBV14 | CASSQDLRLAQSSYNEQFF | TGTGCCAGCAGCCAAGACCTCCGACTAGCGCAAAGCTCCTACAATGAGCAGTTCTTC
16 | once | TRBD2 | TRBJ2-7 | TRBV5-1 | CASVPGAGGYSYEQYF | TGCGCCAGCGTCCCCGGAGCGGGAGGGTACTCCTACGAGCAGTACTTC
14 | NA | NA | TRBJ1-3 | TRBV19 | CATGQSRSGNTIYF | TGTGCCACAGGACAGTCTCGCTCTGGAAACACCATATATTTT
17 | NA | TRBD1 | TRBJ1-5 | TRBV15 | CATSNNRGTYSNQPQHF | TGTGCCACCAGCAACAACAGGGGAACCTATAGCAATCAGCCCCAGCATTTT
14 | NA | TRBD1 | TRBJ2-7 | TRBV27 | CASSFVTGGNEQYF | TGTGCCAGCAGTTTCGTGACAGGGGGTAACGAGCAGTACTTC
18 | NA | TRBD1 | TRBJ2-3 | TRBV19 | CASSITTTGGTYTDTQYF | TGTGCCAGTAGTATCACAACGACAGGGGGGACTTACACAGATACGCAGTATTTT
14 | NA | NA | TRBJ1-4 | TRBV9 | CASSSRTENEKLFF | TGTGCCAGCAGCTCCCGGACAGAGAATGAAAAACTGTTTTTT
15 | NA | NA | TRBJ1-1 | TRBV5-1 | CASSLEGNYNTEAFF | TGCGCCAGCAGCTTGGAGGGGAACTACAACACTGAAGCTTTCTTT
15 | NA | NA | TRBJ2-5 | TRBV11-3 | CASSYMGGFQETQYF | TGTGCCAGCAGCTACATGGGGGGATTCCAAGAGACCCAGTACTTC
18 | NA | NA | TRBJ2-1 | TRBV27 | CASSLTSRLAQGYNEQFF | TGTGCCAGCAGTTTAACCTCCAGGCTCGCCCAAGGATACAATGAGCAGTTCTTC
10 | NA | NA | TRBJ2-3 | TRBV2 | CASRLRTQYF | TGTGCCAGCAGACTGCGGACGCAGTATTTT
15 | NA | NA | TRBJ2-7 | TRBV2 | CASSDGTKATYEQYF | TGTGCCAGCAGTGATGGGACAAAAGCTACCTACGAGCAGTACTTC
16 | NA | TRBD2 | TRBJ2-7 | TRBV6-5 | CASSYIGTRGPYEQYF | TGTGCCAGCAGTTACATCGGGACTAGAGGTCCCTACGAGCAGTACTTC
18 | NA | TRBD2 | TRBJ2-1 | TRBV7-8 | CASSSGLAGGIVYNEQFF | TGTGCCAGCAGCTCCGGACTAGCGGGGGGCATTGTTTACAATGAGCAGTTCTTC
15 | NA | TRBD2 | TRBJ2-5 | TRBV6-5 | CASSYLSGRGETQYF | TGTGCCAGCAGTTATCTAAGCGGGAGAGGCGAGACCCAGTACTTC
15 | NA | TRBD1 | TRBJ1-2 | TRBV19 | CASSMGPGGVYGYTF | TGTGCCAGTAGTATGGGGCCAGGGGGCGTCTATGGCTACACCTTC
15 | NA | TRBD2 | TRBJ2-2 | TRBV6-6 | CASTRTAGHTGELFF | TGTGCCAGCACCAGAACAGCGGGACACACCGGGGAGCTGTTTTTT
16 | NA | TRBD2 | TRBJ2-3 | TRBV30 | CAWSPGTSGITDTQYF | TGTGCCTGGAGTCCAGGGACTAGCGGGATCACAGATACGCAGTATTTT
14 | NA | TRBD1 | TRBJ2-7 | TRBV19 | CASSPRQGAYEQYF | TGTGCCAGTAGTCCTCGACAGGGGGCGTACGAGCAGTACTTC
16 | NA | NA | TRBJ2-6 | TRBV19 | CASNHYPSSGANVLTF | TGTGCCAGTAATCACTACCCATCCTCTGGGGCCAACGTCCTGACTTTC
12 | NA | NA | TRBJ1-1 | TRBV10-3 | CAIGRGVSEAFF | TGTGCCATCGGCCGGGGGGTAAGTGAAGCTTTCTTT
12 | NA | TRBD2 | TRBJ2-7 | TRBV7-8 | CASSSTSAEQYF | TGTGCCAGCAGCTCGACTAGCGCCGAGCAGTACTTC
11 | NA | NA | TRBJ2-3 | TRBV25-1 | CASNRAGTQYF | TGTGCCAGCAACAGGGCGGGTACGCAGTATTTT
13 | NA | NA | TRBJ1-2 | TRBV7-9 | CANQDSFNYGYTF | TGTGCCAACCAGGACAGTTTTAACTATGGCTACACCTTC
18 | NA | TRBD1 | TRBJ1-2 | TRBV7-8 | CASSLRPLPGQGTYGYTF | TGTGCCAGCAGCTTACGTCCCCTCCCGGGACAGGGGACGTATGGCTACACCTTC
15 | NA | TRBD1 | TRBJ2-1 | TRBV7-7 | CASSPQGAAYNEQFF | TGTGCCAGCAGCCCACAGGGGGCGGCCTACAATGAGCAGTTCTTC
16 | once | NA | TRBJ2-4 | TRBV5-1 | CASSLEGSGMVDIQYF | TGCGCCAGCAGCTTGGAAGGCTCCGGGATGGTAGACATTCAGTACTTC
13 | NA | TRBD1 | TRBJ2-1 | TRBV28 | CASSAPSGTGRVF | TGTGCCAGCAGTGCTCCATCCGGGACAGGGCGGGTCTTC
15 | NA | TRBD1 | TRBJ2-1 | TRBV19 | CASSRGQGTYNEQFF | TGTGCCAGTAGTAGGGGACAGGGAACCTACAATGAGCAGTTCTTC
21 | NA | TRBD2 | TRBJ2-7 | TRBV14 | CASSQVWTSGRSSFGPGEQYF | TGTGCCAGCAGCCAAGTCTGGACTAGCGGGAGATCGTCGTTTGGACCGGGCGAGCAGTACTTC
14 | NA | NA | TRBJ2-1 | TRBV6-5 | CASTLGPQRYEQFF | TGTGCCAGCACCCTGGGGCCCCAGAGATATGAGCAGTTCTTC
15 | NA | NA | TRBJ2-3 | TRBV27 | CASSSSRHGTDTQYF | TGTGCCAGCAGTTCTAGCAGACACGGCACAGATACGCAGTATTTT
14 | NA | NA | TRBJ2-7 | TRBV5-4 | CASSLDRFSYEQYF | TGTGCCAGCAGCTTGGACAGGTTCTCCTACGAGCAGTACTTC
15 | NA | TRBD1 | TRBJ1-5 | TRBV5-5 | CASSLDRGQREPQHF | TGTGCCAGCAGCTTGGACAGGGGGCAAAGGGAGCCCCAGCATTTT
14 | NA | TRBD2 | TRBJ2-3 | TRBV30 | CAWSVLAGARAQYF | TGTGCCTGGAGTGTACTAGCGGGCGCCAGGGCGCAGTATTTT
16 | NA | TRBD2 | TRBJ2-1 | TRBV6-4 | CASSDFSGSTYNEQFF | TGTGCCAGCAGTGACTTTAGCGGGAGTACCTACAATGAGCAGTTCTTC
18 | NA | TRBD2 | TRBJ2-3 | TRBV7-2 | CASSLYGTSGASTDTQYF | TGTGCCAGCAGCTTATACGGGACTAGCGGAGCTAGCACAGATACGCAGTATTTT
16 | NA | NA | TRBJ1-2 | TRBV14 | CASSQDQWQVNYGYTF | TGTGCCAGCAGCCAAGATCAATGGCAGGTTAACTATGGCTACACCTTC
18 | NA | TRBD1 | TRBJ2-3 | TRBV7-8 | CASSLTGGTGSMEDTQYF | TGTGCCAGCAGCCTAACAGGGGGGACAGGGAGTATGGAAGATACGCAGTATTTT
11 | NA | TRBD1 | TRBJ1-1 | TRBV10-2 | CASSDQGGAFF | TGCGCCAGCAGTGATCAGGGGGGAGCTTTCTTT
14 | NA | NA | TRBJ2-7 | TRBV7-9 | CASSYRDTSYEQYF | TGTGCCAGCAGCTACCGGGACACTTCCTACGAGCAGTACTTC
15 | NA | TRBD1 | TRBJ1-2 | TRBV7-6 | CASSPEGQPIYGYTF | TGTGCCAGCAGCCCTGAGGGACAGCCTATCTATGGCTACACCTTC
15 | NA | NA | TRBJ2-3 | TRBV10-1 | CASSPTGEEADTQYF | TGCGCCAGCAGCCCGACAGGTGAAGAGGCAGATACGCAGTATTTT
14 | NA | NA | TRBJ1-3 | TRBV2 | CASSQSISGNTIYF | TGTGCCAGCAGCCAAAGCATCTCTGGAAACACCATATATTTT